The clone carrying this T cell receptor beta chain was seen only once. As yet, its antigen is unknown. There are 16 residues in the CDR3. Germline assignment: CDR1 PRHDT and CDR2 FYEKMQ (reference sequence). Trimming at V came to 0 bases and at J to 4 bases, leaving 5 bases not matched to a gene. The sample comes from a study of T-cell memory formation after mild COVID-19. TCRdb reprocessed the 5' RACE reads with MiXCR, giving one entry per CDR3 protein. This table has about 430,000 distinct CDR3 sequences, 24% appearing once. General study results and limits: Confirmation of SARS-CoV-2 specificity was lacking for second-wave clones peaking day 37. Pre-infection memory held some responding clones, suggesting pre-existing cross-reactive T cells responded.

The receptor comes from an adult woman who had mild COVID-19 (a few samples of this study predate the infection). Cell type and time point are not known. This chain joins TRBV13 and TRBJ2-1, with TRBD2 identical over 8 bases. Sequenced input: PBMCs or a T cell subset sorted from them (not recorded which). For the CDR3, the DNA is TGTGCCAGCAGCTTAGGGGATGGGACTAGGTACAATGAGCAGTTCTTC. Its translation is CASSLGDGTRYNEQFF.